In its sample, the clone carrying this T cell receptor (beta chain) was seen many times. Its specificity is not known. The junction differs from germline at one of its ends, possibly a read error. Each 10 ml fresh peripheral blood draw supplied the PBMCs. The data stem from a study of T cells in Graves' hyperthyroidism and ophthalmopathy. This CDR3 is 10 amino acids long. Germline V gene lookup returns CDR1 SEHNR and CDR2 FQNEAQ (reference sequence). TCR beta CDR3 regions were amplified from RNA transcripts. In the first-round RT-PCR of the TCR CDR3, the HTBI primer set was used. Via MiXCR, TCRdb re-called the multiplex PCR reads, giving one row per CDR3 protein. Here the sample spans about 500,000 distinct CDR3 sequences, over 15% being singletons. Overall study findings and caveats: Prediction of ophthalmopathy progression came a median approximately 6.5 months pre-onset.

This rearrangement joins TRBV7-9 to TRBJ2-7, with unresolved D. Sequenced material: blood. The TCR sequence derives from a woman under 30 with Graves' ophthalmopathy. This CDR3 reads CASSLDEQYF. CDR3 DNA: TGTGCCAGCAGTTTAGACGAGCAGTACTTC.